This section outlines one T cell receptor beta chain sequence together with its context. As yet, its antigen is unknown. This sample stems from a study of cytomegalovirus exposure and HLA in healthy donors. Whole-study results and caveats: There were three CMV-associated chains whose specificity for CMV antigens was confirmed in vitro. The study listed some 160 cytomegalovirus-associated TCR beta chains.

Assay: immunoSEQ multiplex PCR; the TCRdb copy retains only in-frame clones and omits some. The sample carries about 98,000 clones, 87% recorded once. The CDR3 extends over 22 amino acids. Losses at the gene ends were 4 bases for V and 0 bases for J; bases not matched to a gene: 23. Germline loops: CDR1 SGHRS, CDR2 YFSETQ. This receptor was taken from a woman aged 25 to 45 in good health and CMV-seronegative. J is TRBJ1-1 and V is TRBV5-1; the match to TRBD1 covers 11 bases. Source material: PBMCs. The CDR3 DNA reads TGCGCCAGCAGCCAGCCGAGGGACAGGGGGAGCGCCTTCACTGTGTTGAACACTGAAGCTTTCTTT. Translated, it gives CASSQPRDRGSAFTVLNTEAFF. Full variable domain (remainder filled in from reference TRBV5-1 and TRBJ1-1): KAGVTQTPRYLIKTRGQQVTLSCSPISGHRSVSWYQQTPGQGLQFLFEYFSETQRNKGNFPGRFSGRQFSNSRSEMNVSTLELGDSALYLCASSQPRDRGSAFTVLNTEAFFGQGTRLTVV.